The 18 T cell receptor beta chains below come from one sample, sequenced in a study of long-term antiretroviral therapy in people with HIV. immunoSEQ v3.0 was run at survey level. Sequencing used immunoSEQ multiplex PCR; TCRdb keeps in-frame clones, though not all of them. The sample consists of roughly 28,000 clones, over 90% of them appearing once. The sequences come from unsorted PBMCs, collected 6.2 years after starting antiretroviral therapy. Every receptor here comes from a man aged 40-55 years with HIV.

This chain uses TRBV2 with TRBJ2-3, with no clear D. The CDR3 spans 11 residues. V was cut by 7 bases and J by 4 bases, with 6 bases left in between. CDR1 and CDR2 (germline): SNHLY, FYNNEI. CDR3 amino acids: CASTESDTQYF. The DNA for the CDR3 is TGTGCCAGCACCGAATCAGATACGCAGTATTTT.

For the CDR3, the DNA is TGCGCCAGCAGCCAAAGTTTTGTAGCGGAAAATGAGCAGTTCTTC. It encodes CASSQSFVAENEQFF. This chain uses TRBV4-1 with TRBJ2-1, with D perhaps TRBD2 (6 bases). This CDR3 region has 15 residues. Germline V gene sequence: CDR1 MGHRA, CDR2 YSYEKL. The germline V and J ends were trimmed by 2 bases and 7 bases, with 15 bases remaining between them.

V usage is TRBV4-1 and J usage is TRBJ1-5; D not certain. Per the germline V gene, CDR1 is MGHRA and CDR2 is YSYEKL. The CDR3 is 15 residues long. Trimming stripped 0 bases from V and 0 bases from J, with 6 bases between. As DNA, the CDR3 is TGCGCCAGCAGCCAAGATCGCTTTAGCAATCAGCCCCAGCATTTT. Translation: CASSQDRFSNQPQHF.

This chain uses TRBV6-6 with TRBJ1-2; TRBD1 might be the D (6 bases). V was pared by 6 bases and J by 10 bases, with 18 bases between. CDR3 length equals 13 residues. CDR1 MNHNY and CDR2 SVGAGI come from the germline V gene (reference sequence). This CDR3 is CASREDSTRSYTF. The CDR3 DNA follows: TGTGCCAGCAGGGAGGACAGTACAAGATCCTACACCTTC.

The V and J genes are TRBV6-1 and TRBJ2-7; tentatively, D is TRBD1 or TRBD2 (5 bases each). The CDR3 runs to 15 residues. In germline, CDR1 is MNHNS, CDR2 SASEGT. Deletions cut 1 base from V and 5 bases from J, with 15 bases between. CDR3 nucleotide sequence: TGTGCCAGCAGTGAAGTCGGGGCGGCGCGGGACGAGCAGTACTTC. Translating gives CASSEVGAARDEQYF.

The V and J genes are TRBV11-1 and TRBJ2-3, with 8 bases aligning to TRBD2. The CDR3 runs to 15 residues. V gave up 5 bases and J gave up 1 base; unmatched junction bases: 5. Germline loops: CDR1 SGHAT, CDR2 FQDESV (reference sequence). The CDR3 reads CASSLLTSGTDTQYF. CDR3 in DNA: TGTGCCAGCAGCCTCCTGACTAGCGGCACAGATACGCAGTATTTT.

The chain recombines TRBV19 with TRBJ1-6; tentative D call: TRBD1 (5 bases). The ends were cut back, 3 bases at V and 6 bases at J, with 12 bases in the middle. Germline V gene sequence: CDR1 LNHDA, CDR2 SQIVND (reference sequence). The CDR3 contains 15 residues. CDR3: CASSILTGSNSPLHF. In DNA form, the CDR3 reads TGTGCCAGTAGTATCTTAACAGGCAGTAATTCACCCCTCCACTTT.

The chain uses TRBV2 and TRBJ2-7, with D possibly being TRBD1 or TRBD2 (5 bases each). The V gene lost 6 bases and the J gene lost 3 bases, with 18 bases spanning the gap. The CDR3 totals 15 residues. Germline V lookup: CDR1 SNHLY, CDR2 FYNNEI. The CDR3: CASRSLGGIDYEQYF. For the CDR3, the DNA is TGTGCCAGCAGGTCTCTTGGGGGAATAGACTACGAGCAGTACTTC.

The rearrangement joins TRBV19 to TRBJ2-3; 7 bases match TRBD1. V was pared by 3 bases and J by 1 base, with 4 bases of the junction left unmatched. The CDR3 sequence is 15 residues long. Germline V gene data show CDR1 as LNHDA and CDR2 as SQIVND (reference sequence). CDR3 amino acids: CASSMRDSGTDTQYF. CDR3 bases: TGTGCCAGTAGTATGAGGGACAGTGGCACAGATACGCAGTATTTT.

The rearrangement uses TRBV7-9 and TRBJ2-3; 12 nucleotides line up with TRBD2. V gave up 5 bases and J gave up 0 bases; unmatched junction bases: 3. CDR3 length: 16 amino acids. Germline V gene lookup returns CDR1 SEHNR and CDR2 FQNEAQ (reference sequence). The CDR3 sequence: CASSVGTSGSTDTQYF. In DNA form, the CDR3 reads TGTGCCAGCAGCGTCGGGACTAGCGGGAGCACAGATACGCAGTATTTT. The full variable domain, rest sourced from reference TRBV7-9 and TRBJ2-3, is DTGVSQNPRHKITKRGQNVTFRCDPISEHNRLYWYRQTLGQGPEFLTYFQNEAQLEKSRLLSDRFSAERPKGSFSTLEIQRTEQGDSAMYLCASSVGTSGSTDTQYFGPGTRLTVL.

The rearrangement joins TRBV28 to TRBJ1-5; D unclear. The V gene's germline CDR1 is MDHEN and CDR2 SYDVKM. Trimming cost V 3 bases and J 0 bases, with 9 bases left between them. This CDR3 region has 15 residues. CDR3 amino acids: CASSFYGDSNQPQHF. CDR3 coding DNA: TGTGCCAGCAGTTTTTACGGGGATAGCAATCAGCCCCAGCATTTT.

The chain combines TRBV6-5 with TRBJ2-5; a possible D gene is TRBD1 (6 bases). The CDR3 is 15 amino acids. V lost 5 bases and J lost 4, with 17 bases in between. Germline V gene lookup returns CDR1 MNHEY and CDR2 SVGAGI. CDR3 sequence: CASSTETGFTETQYF. The CDR3 region has the DNA TGTGCCAGCAGTACGGAGACAGGTTTTACAGAGACCCAGTACTTC.

The chain joins TRBV2 to TRBJ1-2, with D perhaps matching TRBD1 (5 bases). Trimming left V 6 bases short and J 2 bases short, with 19 bases between. CDR1 and CDR2 from the germline V gene are SNHLY and FYNNEI. This CDR3 comprises 16 residues. The CDR3 loop is CASSGGGSRGNYGYTF. CDR3 nucleotide sequence: TGTGCCAGCAGCGGGGGAGGGTCGCGGGGCAACTATGGCTACACCTTC.

V usage is TRBV7-3 and J usage is TRBJ2-3; D is unclear. The CDR3 is 14 residues long. V dropped 7 bases and J dropped 4 bases, with 15 bases sitting between them. Germline CDR1 is SGHTA and CDR2 is FQGTGA. Here the CDR3 DNA reads TGTGCCAGCACCCAACGCGGCGCAGCAGATACGCAGTATTTT. This translates into CASTQRGAADTQYF.

This clone is a singleton in its sample. This chain joins TRBV7-8 and TRBJ1-2, with TRBD1 matching over 11 bases. CDR1 and CDR2 from the germline V gene are SGHVS and FQNEAQ. V trimming: 1 base; J trimming: 7 bases; junction bases outside the gene matches: 8. The CDR3 sequence is 16 residues long. CDR3 residues: CASSLGGTGGSFGYTF. The CDR3 coding sequence is TGTGCCAGCAGCTTAGGGGGGACAGGGGGATCTTTTGGCTACACCTTC.

The chain joins TRBV4-2 to TRBJ2-2; a possible D gene is TRBD1 (5 bases). Trimming left V 5 bases short and J 0 bases short, with 16 bases between. The CDR3 is 17 residues long. The germline V gene encodes CDR1 LGHNA and CDR2 YNFKEQ. DNA of the CDR3: TGTGCCAGCAGCTTGGGGCTAGGGGCCGCGAACACCGGGGAGCTGTTTTTT. Translated, it gives CASSLGLGAANTGELFF.

The chain uses TRBV4-2 and TRBJ2-4; unclear D gene. The CDR3 length is 15 residues. From germline, CDR1 is LGHNA and CDR2 YNFKEQ. Between the trimmed V and J ends, which lost 0 bases and 6 bases, there was a span of 12 bases. The CDR3 nucleotides are TGTGCCAGCAGCCAAGATTGGCCCAAAAGAAACATTCAGTACTTC. Translated: CASSQDWPKRNIQYF.

The gene calls are TRBV2 and TRBJ1-3; 7 nucleotides match TRBD1. The trim removed 3 bases at V and 3 bases at J, leaving 5 bases unmatched. This CDR3 is built from 15 residues. Germline assignment: CDR1 SNHLY and CDR2 FYNNEI. The CDR3 bases are TGTGCCAGCAGTGAGAGACAGGGTGTTGGAAACACCATATATTTT. Translated: CASSERQGVGNTIYF.